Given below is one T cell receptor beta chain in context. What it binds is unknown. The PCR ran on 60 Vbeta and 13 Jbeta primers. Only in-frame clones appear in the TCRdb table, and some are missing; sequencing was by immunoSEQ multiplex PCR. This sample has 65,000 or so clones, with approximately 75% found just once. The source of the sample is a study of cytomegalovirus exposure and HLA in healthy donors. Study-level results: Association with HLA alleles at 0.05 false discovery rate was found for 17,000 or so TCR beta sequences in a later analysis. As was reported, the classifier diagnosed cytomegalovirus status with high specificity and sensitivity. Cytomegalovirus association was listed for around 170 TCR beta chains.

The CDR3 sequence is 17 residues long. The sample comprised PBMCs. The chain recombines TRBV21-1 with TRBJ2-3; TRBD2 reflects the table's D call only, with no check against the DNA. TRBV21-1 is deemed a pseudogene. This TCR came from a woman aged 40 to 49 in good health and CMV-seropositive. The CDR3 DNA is TGTGCCAGCAGCCCTCACGCTAGCGGAGAGATCACAGATACGCAGTATTTT. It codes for CASSPHASGEITDTQYF.